This T cell receptor (beta chain) was obtained from a study of cytomegalovirus exposure and HLA in healthy donors. PCR used 60 Vbeta primers and 13 Jbeta primers. Some clones are missing from TCRdb's copy, which holds only in-frame ones; the method was immunoSEQ multiplex PCR. The table has approximately 160,000 clones, around 80% seen once. Points on this clone: The antigen remains unidentified.

Study outcomes and limitations: Cytomegalovirus-associated TCR beta chains were listed, numbering under 200. Highly shared variants forming one cluster were likely a sequencing artifact.

This CDR3 comprises 16 residues. From germline, CDR1 is KGHSH and CDR2 LQKENI. The germline V and J ends were trimmed by 3 bases and 0 bases, with 12 bases remaining between them. This sequence originates from a woman aged 45-65 years in good health and CMV-seropositive. The sample comprised PBMCs. The gene calls are TRBV18 and TRBJ1-3; no firm D call. The CDR3 nucleotides read TGTGCCAGCTCACCGCTGCTTCAGGACTCTGGAAACACCATATATTTT. It codes for CASSPLLQDSGNTIYF.